What follows is one TCR beta chain and its context. No cognate antigen has been identified for it. No much larger clonotype is one base removed from it; base qualities were not supplied. The sample comes from a study of beta chain features in type 1 diabetes listed by TCRdb under 2018. As for the study more broadly: Mean age, gender distribution, total cell number and subset yield were not different between patients and healthy donors. In the study, TCRB repertoires of sorted circulating CD4+ T cell subsets from recently diagnosed type 1 diabetes patients were compared with those of matched healthy donors. Regulatory and stem cell-like memory subsets were isolated from only 8 patients and 8 healthy donors, whereas naive and central memory subsets came from all 30 or so donors. A total of 107,917,701 sorted cells were examined across all samples, and the number of cells per subset was strongly correlated with RNA yield. What the work shows at the level of the full study, not this receptor alone: Naive, central memory and regulatory TCRB repertoires appeared to be more similar among patients than among healthy donors. Fewer insertions and more nucleotide deletions at VDJ recombination sites were observed in patients with type 1 diabetes, implying thymic rearrangement abnormalities. Because cDNA rather than genomic DNA was sequenced, highly expressing activated cells could have been over-represented, although no difference in activation and CD3 levels was found between groups. Type 1 diabetes patients showed a moderate but significant shortening of TCRB CDR3 length in all four CD4+ subsets. Shorter templates might have been favored by PCR, but patient and control samples were amplified and corrected together, so both groups would have been affected equally by any skew. Only small numbers of individuals were included in the HLA sub-analyses, which left unresolved whether HLA type had any influence on TCRB rearrangement.

All of the isolated RNA was reverse transcribed with the High Capacity cDNA Reverse Transcription Kit, so expressed TCRB transcripts were sequenced. Naive, central memory and regulatory T cell samples underwent deep immunoSEQ sequencing, averaging about 3.57 million total reads per sample. Sorted cells were lysed in RLT buffer, and RNA was extracted using DNase-treated RNeasy Micro or Mini kits according to cell number. Each cell subset was processed on its own to prevent cross-contamination, while patient and healthy donor samples were processed together. TCRB sequences were amplified from cDNA with the immunoSEQ multiplex PCR, producing 87-bp fragments spanning the CDR3 region. Amplicons were sequenced on the Illumina HiSeq platform. The original methods were these. PCR bias was computationally corrected using synthetic template baselines, reads within Hamming distance 2 were collapsed, and singletons that could not be merged were discarded. By aligning reads against IMGT, V, D and J genes, CDR3 length, and insertions or deletions at six rearrangement sites were assigned. Within each subset, clonotype counts were normalized to the number of sorted cells before true diversity and Gini coefficients were calculated with the tcR R package. The overlap coefficient, calculated on TCRB nucleotide sequences, was used to measure repertoire sharing. TCRdb took this table from immuneACCESS and kept in-frame rearrangements with V and J called. Such tables lack part of the clones; where checked against another copy, unresolved V genes explain under half of the gap, and the rest is unexplained. D and trimming come from the DNA, and the V and J calls and clone size come from that table. Across this sample there are about 130,000 clones, with just over 9% seen only once. The ten biggest clones cover 0.68% of the sample.

Each donor gave one peripheral blood draw, averaging roughly 100 mL, which was collected into heparinised tubes. A BD FACSAria II was used to sort naive, central memory, regulatory and stem cell-like memory CD4+ T cells with a panel that included CD45RO, CCR7, CD25, CD127, CD95 and CD27. Purity was above 98% for every sorted population. PBMCs were separated immediately by Lymphoprep density gradient centrifugation and were stained directly, without being cultured. So that batch effects would be minimized, each experiment stained and sorted samples in pairs, pairing one healthy donor with one patient. Spanning cysteine to phenylalanine, the CDR3 consists of 15 amino acids. The read is trimmed to its CDR3 DNA, 45 bases read in frame from base 1. The junction shows trimming of 4 bases on V and 0 bases on J, and the gene matches do not reach 4 bases of it. The germline V gene yields KGHSH for CDR1 and LQKENI for CDR2.

Sequenced input: central memory CD4+ T cells from blood. The source of this sequence is a man in his late teens or twenties in good health. The chain joins TRBV18 to TRBJ2-3, with 7 junctional bases fitting TRBD1. Here is the DNA: TGTGCCAGCTCACGACAGGGTTCCAGCACAGATACGCAGTATTTT. It codes for CASSRQGSSTDTQYF.